This T cell receptor beta chain was found in a study of T cell responses to AZD1222 COVID-19 vaccine. Study-wide results and limits: Repertoire collection took place solely once the T cell response had peaked. Of spike-specific TCRs, nearly half reportedly target regions left unmutated in variants.

Assay used: immunoSEQ multiplex PCR; TCRdb lists only in-frame clones, some missing. The sample shows about 100,000 clones, around 90% of them seen only once. CDR3 length equals 19 residues. Germline trimming cut 0 bases from V and 5 bases from J; bases unmatched to any gene: 13. The V gene's germline CDR1 is LGHNA and CDR2 YSLEER. A note on this clone: Its antigen is not known.

The rearrangement joins TRBV4-3 to TRBJ2-2; 9 bases fit TRBD1. The sample here was peripheral blood, taken on day 0 of AZD1222 vaccination. The receptor was derived from an adult in good health. The CDR3 DNA is TGCGCCAGCAGCCAAGACCCCGGGACAGGGTCCTTAGGGACCGGGGAGCTGTTTTTT. This encodes CASSQDPGTGSLGTGELFF.